These 27 T cell receptor beta chains share one sample of origin, sequenced in a study of OX40 agonist ivuxolimab in advanced cancers. Generated by immunoSEQ multiplex PCR, the TCRdb table keeps only in-frame clones and is missing some. The repertoire holds around 79,000 clones, approximately 89% seen once, with approximately 0.63% in the top ten. The specimen was CD4+ or CD8+ T cells sorted from blood, collected in a trial of the OX40 agonist ivuxolimab. These receptors all come from an adult with an advanced solid tumor such as melanoma, head and neck, liver or kidney cancer.

This chain's CDR3 is CASSPSGDTQYF. DNA of the CDR3: TGTGCCAGCAGCCCTAGCGGGGATACGCAGTATTTT. J is TRBJ2-3 and V is TRBV7-9; TRBD2 matches 8 bases. The CDR3 totals 12 residues. Germline CDR1 reads SEHNR; CDR2 reads FQNEAQ (reference sequence). Trimming cost V 5 bases and J 6 bases; bases outside gene matches: 1.

This chain uses TRBV30 with TRBJ2-1, with D perhaps matching TRBD2 (6 bases). The CDR3 contains 13 residues. Trimming cost V 5 bases and J 4 bases, with 12 bases left between them. The germline gives CDR1 GTSNPN, CDR2 SVGIG (reference sequence). In DNA, the CDR3 is TGTGCCTGGGGCCGGGACTCTTACAATGAGCAGTTCTTC. Its translation is CAWGRDSYNEQFF.

The rearrangement uses TRBV6-6 and TRBJ2-7, with 7 bases aligning to TRBD2. Germline values: CDR1 MNHNY, CDR2 SVGAGI (reference sequence). V shed 6 bases, J shed 0 bases, and the junction held 2 bases outside the gene matches. The CDR3 covers 13 residues. The CDR3 region has the DNA TGTGCCAGCAGCCGGGACTACTCCTACGAGCAGTACTTC. Its translation: CASSRDYSYEQYF.

This clone was observed a few times. The rearrangement uses TRBV18 and TRBJ2-3; no firm D call. In germline, CDR1 is KGHSH, CDR2 LQKENI. The CDR3 has 12 amino acids. Trimming removed 3 bases at V and 3 bases at J, with 4 bases between. CDR3 nucleotide sequence: TGTGCCAGCTCACCGGAGACAGATACGCAGTATTTT. Its protein is CASSPETDTQYF.

The V call is TRBV18, the J call TRBJ2-5; possibly TRBD1 for D (5 bases). There are 13 residues in the CDR3. V shed 2 bases and J shed 5 bases, with 9 bases lying between them. Germline V gene data show CDR1 as KGHSH and CDR2 as LQKENI. The CDR3 region is CASSPTGWETQYF. The CDR3 DNA follows: TGTGCCAGCTCACCAACAGGCTGGGAGACCCAGTACTTC. Combining the CDR3 with reference TRBV18 and TRBJ2-5 gives the whole variable domain NAGVMQNPRHLVRRRGQEARLRCSPMKGHSHVYWYRQLPEEGLKFMVYLQKENIIDESGMPKERFSAEFPKEGPSILRIQQVVRGDSAAYFCASSPTGWETQYFGPGTRLLVL.

The gene calls are TRBV6-1 and TRBJ2-3; D is undetermined. Germline CDR1 and CDR2: MNHNS and SASEGT. This CDR3 has 13 amino acids. V was pared by 8 bases and J by 2 bases, with 11 bases between. The CDR3 DNA sequence: TGTGCCAGCCTCCGGCGGTTCACAGATACGCAGTATTTT. As protein: CASLRRFTDTQYF.

The genes are TRBV5-1 and TRBJ2-2, with D possibly being TRBD1 (5 bases). V gave up 4 bases and J gave up 4 bases, with 17 bases separating them. The CDR3 is 16 amino acids. The germline V gene has CDR1 SGHRS and CDR2 YFSETQ. CDR3 nucleotides: TGCGCCAGCAGCCTAGGGGTGGCCCTGACCACCGGGGAGCTGTTTTTT. Encoded protein: CASSLGVALTTGELFF.

The chain has TRBV19 and TRBJ1-3; unclear D gene. CDR3 length equals 14 residues. V lost 5 bases, J lost 4 bases, and 12 bases lay in between. Per germline, CDR1 LNHDA and CDR2 SQIVND (reference sequence). CDR3 nucleotides: TGTGCCAGTAGTTTTTTGATGGAAGGAAACACCATATATTTT. Encoded protein: CASSFLMEGNTIYF.

This chain joins TRBV19 and TRBJ1-5; D remains ambiguous. This CDR3 comprises 14 residues. The V end was cut by 2 bases, the J end by 2 bases, with 7 bases between. Germline CDR1 LNHDA, CDR2 SQIVND (reference sequence). The CDR3 reads CASSIRGGNQPQHF. CDR3 bases: TGTGCCAGTAGTATACGGGGTGGCAATCAGCCCCAGCATTTT.

CDR3 DNA: TGTGCCAGCAGTCTCGAACACTCGACAGGGGGCAGCGCAGATACGCAGTATTTT. Translation: CASSLEHSTGGSADTQYF. This sequence joins TRBV27 and TRBJ2-3, with 10 bases that match TRBD1. The CDR3 sequence is 18 residues long. The germline CDR1 and CDR2 sequences are MNHEY and SMNVEV (reference sequence). J gave up 4 bases and V 5 bases, and 15 bases lay outside the gene matches.

The chain combines TRBV10-3 with TRBJ1-1, with 8 positions matching TRBD1. The CDR3 has 16 residues. CDR1 is ENHRY, CDR2 SYGVKD, per germline. Trimming at V came to 5 bases and at J to 1 base, leaving 9 bases not matched to a gene. CDR3 bases: TGTGCCATCAGTTCTTCCCCCGGGACAGGGAACACTGAAGCTTTCTTT. Translation: CAISSSPGTGNTEAFF.

This chain joins TRBV19 and TRBJ1-2, with 7 bases lining up with TRBD1. This CDR3 has 13 residues. From germline, CDR1 is LNHDA and CDR2 SQIVND (reference sequence). Germline trimming cut 6 bases from V and 3 bases from J; bases unmatched to any gene: 4. Written as DNA, the CDR3 is TGTGCCAGTAGCACAGGGGCCTACTATGGCTACACCTTC. Encoded protein: CASSTGAYYGYTF.

The chain uses TRBV18 and TRBJ2-1, with D perhaps matching TRBD2 (5 bases). The V end lost 1 base, the J end lost 3 bases, and 7 bases lay between the germline ends. Germline CDR1 and CDR2: KGHSH and LQKENI. CDR3 length equals 14 residues. The CDR3 coding sequence is TGTGCCAGCTCACCACTCCGGGGCTACAATGAGCAGTTCTTC. Its translation: CASSPLRGYNEQFF.

The chain links TRBV5-1 to TRBJ2-3; D call uncertain. From germline, CDR1 is SGHRS and CDR2 YFSETQ. CDR3 length: 14 residues. The V end lost 0 bases, the J end lost 2 bases, and 7 bases lay between the germline ends. CDR3 amino acids: CASSLGAFTDTQYF. CDR3 DNA sequence: TGCGCCAGCAGCTTGGGGGCTTTCACAGATACGCAGTATTTT.

The V gene is TRBV28, the J gene TRBJ1-1, with a possible D match to TRBD1 (6 bases). V was trimmed by 6 bases and J by 1 base, leaving 12 bases between them. The germline gives CDR1 MDHEN, CDR2 SYDVKM. The CDR3 consists of 14 residues. As DNA, the CDR3 is TGTGCCAGCAGCCCAGGACAGCCGAACACTGAAGCTTTCTTT. This sequence encodes CASSPGQPNTEAFF.

The gene calls are TRBV30 and TRBJ1-2, with 7 nucleotides matching TRBD1. Germline CDR1 and CDR2: GTSNPN and SVGIG (reference sequence). There are 13 residues in the CDR3. The junction had 7 bases not matched to a gene; V was cut back by 3 bases and J by 6 bases. CDR3 amino acids: CAWSPQGKHGYTF. Written as DNA, the CDR3 is TGTGCCTGGAGCCCACAGGGGAAGCATGGCTACACCTTC.

This sequence joins TRBV6-1 and TRBJ2-2, with TRBD1 as a possible D gene (6 bases). V lost 9 bases and J 0 bases, leaving 11 bases between the germline ends. CDR3 length: 14 residues. Germline lookup yields CDR1 MNHNS and CDR2 SASEGT. This CDR3 reads CASFRGANTGELFF. Here the CDR3 DNA reads TGTGCCAGTTTCAGGGGCGCGAACACCGGGGAGCTGTTTTTT.

The gene calls are TRBV7-7 and TRBJ2-7, with 8 bases that match TRBD2. Germline CDR1 is SSHAT and CDR2 is FNYEAQ (reference sequence). This CDR3 region has 15 residues. The V and J ends lost 5 bases and 4 bases, in that order; junction bases with no gene match: 10. The CDR3 loop is CASSRGLASEYEQYF. Written as DNA, the CDR3 is TGTGCCAGCAGCCGTGGACTAGCCTCTGAATACGAGCAGTACTTC. The full variable domain, completed using reference TRBV7-7 and TRBJ2-7, is GAGVSQSPRYKVTKRGQDVTLRCDPISSHATLYWYQQALGQGPEFLTYFNYEAQPDKSGLPSDRFSAERPEGSISTLTIQRTEQRDSAMYRCASSRGLASEYEQYFGPGTRLTVT.

This chain connects TRBV11-2 to TRBJ1-6; a weak D match, TRBD1 (6 bases). V dropped 3 bases and J dropped 5 bases, with 11 bases sitting between them. Germline V gene sequence: CDR1 SGHAT, CDR2 FQNNGV. The CDR3 consists of 15 residues. The CDR3 reads CASSLRGFDNSPLHF. The CDR3 region has the DNA TGTGCCAGCAGCTTGAGGGGGTTTGATAATTCACCCCTCCACTTT.

The V and J genes are TRBV5-4 and TRBJ2-7; D is tentatively TRBD1 or TRBD2 (5 bases each). Germline-derived CDR1 and CDR2 are SGHNT and YYREEE (reference sequence). Deletions cut 4 bases from V and 1 base from J, with 18 bases between. CDR3 size: 16 residues. CDR3 DNA sequence: TGTGCCAGCAGCGGTACCGGGACCCAAAAATCCTACGAGCAGTACTTC. Its protein is CASSGTGTQKSYEQYF.

The chain joins TRBV11-3 to TRBJ2-2; D not certain. Trimming left V 5 bases short and J 3 bases short, with 10 bases between. Germline lookup yields CDR1 SGHNT and CDR2 YENEEA. This CDR3 spans 14 amino acids. The CDR3 sequence: CASSPRAYTGELFF. The CDR3, as DNA: TGTGCCAGCAGCCCCAGAGCCTACACCGGGGAGCTGTTTTTT. Supplemented by reference TRBV11-3 and TRBJ2-2, the full variable domain reads EAGVVQSPRYKIIEKKQPVAFWCNPISGHNTLYWYLQNLGQGPELLIRYENEEAVDDSQLPKDRFSAERLKGVDSTLKIQPAELGDSAVYLCASSPRAYTGELFFGEGSRLTVL.

This clone was detected only once. This rearrangement joins TRBV4-1 to TRBJ2-7; D not resolved. Germline V CDR1 and CDR2: MGHRA, YSYEKL. The CDR3 sequence is 16 residues long. The germline V and J ends were trimmed by 4 bases and 0 bases, with 16 bases remaining between them. The CDR3 DNA reads TGCGCCAGCAGCCTTTCGGCCGGTTGGAGCTCCTACGAGCAGTACTTC. Translated: CASSLSAGWSSYEQYF.

V is TRBV28 and J is TRBJ1-2; 10 bases agree with TRBD1. The CDR3 runs to 14 residues. Trimming removed 7 bases from V and 4 bases from J; junction bases left unmatched: 6. CDR1 MDHEN and CDR2 SYDVKM come from the germline V gene. The CDR3 protein is CASNTGTGAYGYTF. In nucleotides, the CDR3 is TGTGCCAGCAATACCGGGACAGGGGCCTATGGCTACACCTTC.

The chain links TRBV6-6 to TRBJ2-2, with TRBD1 matching over 8 bases. The germline V gene encodes CDR1 MNHNY and CDR2 SVGAGI (reference sequence). The CDR3 sequence is 14 residues long. This CDR3 reads CAYGTGSNTGELFF. The CDR3 coding sequence is TGTGCGTACGGGACAGGTTCGAACACCGGGGAGCTGTTTTTT.

The CDR3 protein is CASSPFDRNQPQHF. CDR3 nucleotides: TGTGCCAGCTCACCCTTCGACAGGAATCAGCCCCAGCATTTT. This chain connects TRBV18 to TRBJ1-5; D might be TRBD1 (6 bases). CDR1 and CDR2 (germline): KGHSH, LQKENI. The CDR3 has 14 residues. V was cut by 3 bases and J by 4 bases, with 10 bases left in between.

As DNA, the CDR3 is TGTGCCAGCAGTTTATGGGGTTTGAACACTGAAGCTTTCTTT. The encoded protein is CASSLWGLNTEAFF. The chain carries TRBV27 and TRBJ1-1; D remains ambiguous. V lost 1 base and J 0 bases, leaving 6 bases between the germline ends. This CDR3 spans 14 amino acids. Germline assignment: CDR1 MNHEY and CDR2 SMNVEV (reference sequence).

This chain uses TRBV9 with TRBJ1-3; 7 bases map to TRBD1. CDR3 length: 15 residues. Per germline, CDR1 SGDLS and CDR2 YYNGEE. V shed 2 bases, J shed 1 base, and the junction held 3 bases outside the gene matches. CDR3 bases: TGTGCCAGCAGCGTGGAGGGGGCATCTGGAAACACCATATATTTT. It translates to CASSVEGASGNTIYF.